The 5 T cell receptor beta chains in this list originate from one sample, sequenced in a study of cytomegalovirus exposure and HLA in healthy donors. It was with 60 Vbeta and 13 Jbeta primers that the PCR ran. The repertoire was sequenced with immunoSEQ multiplex PCR; TCRdb's copy has only in-frame clones and lacks some. The sample carries 110,000 to 150,000 clones, over 65% recorded once. Sequencing was done on a sample of PBMCs. Source of these receptors: a female donor in good health and CMV-seronegative.

The chain combines TRBV7-6 with TRBJ2-1, with 8 bases that match TRBD2. CDR1 SGHVS and CDR2 FNYEAQ come from the germline V gene. V gave up 5 bases and J gave up 2 bases; unmatched junction bases: 8. This CDR3 contains 16 residues. CDR3 DNA: TGTGCCAGCAGCCCCGGGACTAGAAACACCTACAATGAGCAGTTCTTC. Translated: CASSPGTRNTYNEQFF.

This rearrangement joins TRBV29-1 to TRBJ2-3; weak D call: TRBD1 (6 bases). Trimming took off 5 bases at V and 5 bases at J, with 20 bases between the two ends. The germline V gene has CDR1 SQVTM and CDR2 ANQGSEA. This CDR3 spans 15 amino acids. CDR3 sequence: CSVNPNWAGEDTQYF. The DNA for the CDR3 is TGCAGCGTTAATCCTAATTGGGCAGGGGAAGATACGCAGTATTTT.

CDR3 nucleotides: TGCGCCAGCAGTGACGCAGCTAACTATGGCTACACCTTC. Protein product: CASSDAANYGYTF. This rearrangement joins TRBV10-2 to TRBJ1-2, with D unclear. The V end was cut by 3 bases, the J end by 0 bases, with 5 bases between. CDR3 size: 13 residues. Germline V lookup: CDR1 WSHSY, CDR2 SAAADI.

V and J are TRBV10-2 and TRBJ1-1; perhaps TRBD1 as D (5 bases). Germline V gene data show CDR1 as WSHSY and CDR2 as SAAADI. Trimming shortened V by 2 bases and J by 1 base, and 11 bases separated the two germline ends. The CDR3 sequence is 15 residues long. Written as DNA, the CDR3 is TGCGCCAGCAGTGAGAGGGGCACTACGAACACTGAAGCTTTCTTT. Translated, it gives CASSERGTTNTEAFF.

V is TRBV19 and J is TRBJ2-2; the match to TRBD1 covers 9 bases. CDR1 LNHDA and CDR2 SQIVND come from the germline V gene (reference sequence). This CDR3 is 18 amino acids long. V lost 4 bases, J lost 3 bases, and 12 bases stayed unmatched. In DNA form, the CDR3 reads TGTGCCAGTAGTACGCGGGACAGGGCATCGTTCGACACCGGGGAGCTGTTTTTT. It yields the protein CASSTRDRASFDTGELFF.